The 20 T cell receptor beta chains reported below all come from one sample, sequenced in a study of blood T cell repertoires in COVID-19. TCRdb's copy holds only in-frame clones and misses some; the assay was immunoSEQ multiplex PCR. The sample records roughly 250,000 clones, about 88% being singletons. Sequences were obtained from peripheral blood. The receptors derive from a woman between 40 and 55 years old who had recovered from COVID-19.

The chain is built from TRBV5-6 and TRBJ1-2; D remains unclear. The CDR3 is 15 amino acids. Germline V gene sequence: CDR1 SGHDT, CDR2 YYEEEE. V was pared by 6 bases and J by 1 base, with 16 bases between. The CDR3 sequence is CASTLMDGVNYGYTF. The CDR3 DNA follows: TGTGCCAGCACCCTTATGGACGGGGTTAACTATGGCTACACCTTC. Filled out from reference TRBV5-6 and TRBJ1-2, the complete variable domain reads DAGVTQSPTHLIKTRGQQVTLRCSPKSGHDTVSWYQQALGQGPQFIFQYYEEEERQRGNFPDRFSGHQFPNYSSELNVNALLLGDSALYLCASTLMDGVNYGYTFGSGTRLTVV.

The gene calls are TRBV6-6 and TRBJ2-1; TRBD1 agrees at 9 bases. The trim removed 6 bases at V and 6 bases at J, leaving 3 bases unmatched. Germline V gene data show CDR1 as MNHNY and CDR2 as SVGAGI (reference sequence). The CDR3 runs to 13 residues. Here the CDR3 reads CASSPTGGNEQFF. The DNA for the CDR3 is TGTGCCAGCAGCCCGACAGGGGGCAATGAGCAGTTCTTC.

This clone was counted once. This rearrangement joins TRBV7-2 to TRBJ1-5, with 7 nucleotides matching TRBD1. The CDR3 consists of 15 residues. V was pared by 1 base and J by 7 bases, with 7 bases of the junction left unmatched. In germline, CDR1 is SGHTA, CDR2 FQGNSA. In DNA, the CDR3 is TGTGCCAGCAGCTTAGTAACAGGGGTCGGCCAGCCCCAGCATTTT. Residues: CASSLVTGVGQPQHF.

This clone was seen only a few times. This sequence joins TRBV19 and TRBJ1-5; no reliable D call. The CDR3 extends over 14 amino acids. The V end was cut by 5 bases, the J end by 2 bases, with 10 bases between. Germline V gene sequence: CDR1 LNHDA, CDR2 SQIVND (reference sequence). The CDR3 loop reads CASSASRGNQPQHF. For the CDR3, the DNA is TGTGCCAGTAGTGCTTCCCGGGGCAATCAGCCCCAGCATTTT.

The V call is TRBV4-2, the J call TRBJ2-1; weak D call: TRBD2 (6 bases). The CDR3 is made up of 16 amino acids. Germline V CDR1 and CDR2: LGHNA, YNFKEQ. The V end was cut by 5 bases, the J end by 2 bases, with 16 bases between. CDR3 nucleotides: TGTGCCAGCAGCAAAACTAGCCCGAGGGCCTACAATGAGCAGTTCTTC. This gives the protein CASSKTSPRAYNEQFF.

V gene TRBV4-3 combines with J gene TRBJ1-2; TRBD1 is a possible D gene (6 bases). Trimming removed 4 bases from V and 1 base from J, with 10 bases in between. Per the germline V gene, CDR1 is LGHNA and CDR2 is YSLEER. The CDR3 totals 14 residues. The CDR3 nucleotides are TGCGCCAGCAGCCTGACAGGATATAACTATGGCTACACCTTC. It encodes CASSLTGYNYGYTF.

The genes are TRBV19 and TRBJ2-3, with D possibly matching TRBD2 (7 bases). Trimming stripped 6 bases from V and 5 bases from J, with 21 bases between. This CDR3 spans 16 amino acids. Germline CDR1 is LNHDA and CDR2 is SQIVND (reference sequence). The CDR3: CASSLRGGDLKDTQYF. DNA of the CDR3: TGTGCCAGTAGCTTAAGGGGGGGCGATTTGAAAGATACGCAGTATTTT.

V gene TRBV15 combines with J gene TRBJ2-5; the D gene is possibly TRBD2 (6 bases). Germline V gene sequence: CDR1 LNHNV, CDR2 YYDKDF (reference sequence). The CDR3 length is 14 residues. Deletions cut 3 bases from V and 1 base from J, with 9 bases between. The CDR3 sequence: CATSRGGPQETQYF. The CDR3 coding sequence is TGTGCCACCAGCAGGGGGGGACCCCAAGAGACCCAGTACTTC.

The chain is built from TRBV27 and TRBJ2-7, with D maybe TRBD1 (6 bases). This CDR3 is built from 14 residues. Germline loops: CDR1 MNHEY, CDR2 SMNVEV (reference sequence). Trimming pared 5 bases from V and 1 base from J, leaving 12 bases between. In DNA, the CDR3 is TGTGCCAGCAGTCCCCGGACAGCTTCCTACGAGCAGTACTTC. Its translation is CASSPRTASYEQYF.

The chain links TRBV7-9 to TRBJ2-1, with D unclear. Trimming took 1 base from V and 6 from J, leaving 7 bases between them. Germline loops: CDR1 SEHNR, CDR2 FQNEAQ (reference sequence). The length of the CDR3 is 13 residues. The CDR3 DNA reads TGTGCCAGCAGCTTAGTACGGGTCAATGAGCAGTTCTTC. Translating gives CASSLVRVNEQFF. The whole variable domain, filled in from reference TRBV7-9 and TRBJ2-1, reads DTGVSQNPRHKITKRGQNVTFRCDPISEHNRLYWYRQTLGQGPEFLTYFQNEAQLEKSRLLSDRFSAERPKGSFSTLEIQRTEQGDSAMYLCASSLVRVNEQFFGPGTRLTVL.

This chain uses TRBV19 with TRBJ2-7, with 8 bases identical to TRBD1. Germline CDR1 and CDR2: LNHDA and SQIVND (reference sequence). This CDR3 region has 15 residues. The V gene end was trimmed by 3 bases and the J gene end by 3 bases; junction bases not matched to a gene: 7. In DNA form, the CDR3 reads TGTGCCAGTAGTATGCCGGGACAGGTTAACTACGAGCAGTACTTC. This translates into CASSMPGQVNYEQYF. Full variable domain (outside the CDR3, taken from reference TRBV19 and TRBJ2-7): DGGITQSPKYLFRKEGQNVTLSCEQNLNHDAMYWYRQDPGQGLRLIYYSQIVNDFQKGDIAEGYSVSREKKESFPLTVTSAQKNPTAFYLCASSMPGQVNYEQYFGPGTRLTVT.

The chain carries TRBV28 and TRBJ1-4; 7 bases agree with TRBD1. In germline, CDR1 is MDHEN, CDR2 SYDVKM. V was pared by 5 bases and J by 7 bases, with 7 bases of the junction left unmatched. The CDR3 extends over 14 amino acids. The chain's CDR3 is CASSPMGQLEKLFF. The CDR3 DNA reads as TGTGCCAGCAGTCCGATGGGACAGCTTGAAAAACTGTTTTTT.

J is TRBJ2-3 and V is TRBV4-3, with D possibly matching TRBD2 (6 bases). CDR3 length: 16 amino acids. The V gene lost 0 bases and the J gene lost 3 bases, with 13 bases spanning the gap. Germline assignment: CDR1 LGHNA and CDR2 YSLEER. CDR3 DNA: TGCGCCAGCAGCCAAGATTACGCGGGAAGAACAGATACGCAGTATTTT. This encodes CASSQDYAGRTDTQYF.

Here the CDR3 DNA reads TGTGCCAGCAGCTTAGTTTACAGGGGGCATCCCTACAATGAGCAGTTCTTC. This translates into CASSLVYRGHPYNEQFF. The chain employs TRBV7-2 and TRBJ2-1; 9 bases match TRBD1. With V trimmed by 1 base and J by 2 bases, 6 bases remained unmatched. The germline V gene has CDR1 SGHTA and CDR2 FQGNSA. This CDR3 spans 17 amino acids.

The genes are TRBV25-1 and TRBJ2-7; 7 positions match TRBD1. The CDR3 has 15 amino acids. Trimming at V came to 6 bases and at J to 3 bases, leaving 11 bases not matched to a gene. Germline V gene sequence: CDR1 MGHDK, CDR2 SYGVNS. CDR3 loop: CASRATGTAYYEQYF. In DNA, the CDR3 is TGTGCCAGCAGGGCTACCGGGACAGCTTACTACGAGCAGTACTTC.

The genes are TRBV19 and TRBJ1-2; 10 bases align to TRBD1. J was trimmed by 8 bases and V by 5 bases; bases with no gene match: 8. Per germline, CDR1 LNHDA and CDR2 SQIVND (reference sequence). There are 14 residues in the CDR3. The CDR3 sequence: CASSAPGQGRGYTF. As DNA, the CDR3 is TGTGCCAGTAGTGCACCGGGACAGGGGCGAGGCTACACCTTC.

This chain connects TRBV5-6 to TRBJ2-1; D is undetermined. V was clipped by 0 bases and J by 0 bases, with 7 bases between them. Germline CDR1 reads SGHDT; CDR2 reads YYEEEE. This CDR3 is built from 15 residues. The CDR3 sequence is CASSLDSRSYNEQFF. The CDR3, as DNA: TGTGCCAGCAGCTTGGATAGCCGCTCCTACAATGAGCAGTTCTTC.

This clone was seen only a few times. This chain connects TRBV10-3 to TRBJ2-2, with TRBD2 identical over 10 bases. V trimming: 3 bases; J trimming: 2 bases; junction bases outside the gene matches: 6. Germline V gene lookup returns CDR1 ENHRY and CDR2 SYGVKD. This CDR3 comprises 17 residues. CDR3 in DNA: TGTGCCATCAGTGATACCGGACTAGCGGATAACACCGGGGAGCTGTTTTTT. Amino acid sequence: CAISDTGLADNTGELFF.

The V call is TRBV5-1, the J call TRBJ2-6; tentative D call: TRBD1 (7 bases). The germline V gene has CDR1 SGHRS and CDR2 YFSETQ. This CDR3 spans 19 amino acids. V lost 0 bases to trimming and J lost 0 bases, with 16 bases between them. This CDR3 is CASSLGTGGALSGANVLTF. Written as DNA, the CDR3 is TGCGCCAGCAGCTTGGGGACAGGAGGGGCACTCTCTGGGGCCAACGTCCTGACTTTC.

The gene calls are TRBV6-2 or TRBV6-3 and TRBJ1-5; 7 nucleotides align to TRBD1. The CDR3 has 13 residues. Germline loops: CDR1 MNHEY, CDR2 SVGEGT. V dropped 6 bases and J dropped 7; count of bases not matched to a gene: 6. The CDR3 is CASSKDRSQPQHF. The CDR3 nucleotides read TGTGCCAGCAGCAAGGACAGGTCACAGCCCCAGCATTTT.